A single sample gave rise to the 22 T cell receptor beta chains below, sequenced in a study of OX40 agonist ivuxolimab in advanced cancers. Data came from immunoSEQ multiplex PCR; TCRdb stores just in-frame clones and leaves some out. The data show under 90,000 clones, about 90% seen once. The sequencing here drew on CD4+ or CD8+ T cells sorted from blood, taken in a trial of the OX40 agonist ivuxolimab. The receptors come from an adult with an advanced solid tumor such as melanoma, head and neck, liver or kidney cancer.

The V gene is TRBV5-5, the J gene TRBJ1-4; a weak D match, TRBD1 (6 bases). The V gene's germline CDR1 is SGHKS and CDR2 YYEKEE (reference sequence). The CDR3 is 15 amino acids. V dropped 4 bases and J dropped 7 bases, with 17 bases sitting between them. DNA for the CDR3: TGTGCCAGCAGCCCCCCCGGACAGCTTGCTGAAAAACTGTTTTTT. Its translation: CASSPPGQLAEKLFF. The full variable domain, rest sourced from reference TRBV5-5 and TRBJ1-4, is DAGVTQSPTHLIKTRGQQVTLRCSPISGHKSVSWYQQVLGQGPQFIFQYYEKEERGRGNFPDRFSARQFPNYSSELNVNALLLGDSALYLCASSPPGQLAEKLFFGSGTQLSVL.

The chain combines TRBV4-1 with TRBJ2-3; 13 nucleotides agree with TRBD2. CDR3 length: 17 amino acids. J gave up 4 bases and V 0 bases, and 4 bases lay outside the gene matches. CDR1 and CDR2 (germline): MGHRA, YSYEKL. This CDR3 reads CASSQEGLAGQADTQYF. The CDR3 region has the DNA TGCGCCAGCAGCCAAGAGGGACTAGCGGGGCAGGCAGATACGCAGTATTTT.

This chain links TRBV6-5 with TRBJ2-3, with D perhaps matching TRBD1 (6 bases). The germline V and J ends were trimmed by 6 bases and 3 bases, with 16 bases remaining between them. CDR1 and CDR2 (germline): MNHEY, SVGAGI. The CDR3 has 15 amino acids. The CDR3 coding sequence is TGTGCCAGCAGGAGACAGGTTTATGGGACAGATACGCAGTATTTT. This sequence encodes CASRRQVYGTDTQYF.

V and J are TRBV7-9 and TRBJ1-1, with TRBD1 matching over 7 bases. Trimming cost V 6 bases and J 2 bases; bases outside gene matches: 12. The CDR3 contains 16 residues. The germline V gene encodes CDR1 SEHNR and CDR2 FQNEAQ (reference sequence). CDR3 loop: CASSFPDGTANTEAFF. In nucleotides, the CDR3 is TGTGCCAGCAGTTTTCCCGACGGGACAGCTAACACTGAAGCTTTCTTT.

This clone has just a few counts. CDR3 amino acids: CASSLWGGNQPQHF. The DNA of the CDR3 is TGCGCCAGCAGCCTTTGGGGGGGCAATCAGCCCCAGCATTTT. This chain links TRBV4-3 with TRBJ1-5; perhaps TRBD1 as D (5 bases). This CDR3 has 14 amino acids. Deletions cut 4 bases from V and 2 bases from J, with 9 bases between. The germline V gene encodes CDR1 LGHNA and CDR2 YSLEER.

CDR3 DNA: TGCGCCAGCAGCTTTACCGCCGGGACGGTGAACTACGAGCAGTACTTC. It codes for CASSFTAGTVNYEQYF. This chain connects TRBV5-1 to TRBJ2-7; D assignment may be TRBD1 or TRBD2 (5 bases each). The CDR3 is 16 residues long. Germline CDR1 is SGHRS and CDR2 is YFSETQ. Trimming removed 2 bases from V and 3 bases from J, with 18 bases in between.

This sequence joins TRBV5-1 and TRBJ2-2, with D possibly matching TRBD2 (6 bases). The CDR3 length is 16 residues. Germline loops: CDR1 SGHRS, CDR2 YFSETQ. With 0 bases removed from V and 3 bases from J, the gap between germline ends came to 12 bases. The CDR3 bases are TGCGCCAGCAGCTTGGGGGGTAGCGGCTACACCGGGGAGCTGTTTTTT. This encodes CASSLGGSGYTGELFF.

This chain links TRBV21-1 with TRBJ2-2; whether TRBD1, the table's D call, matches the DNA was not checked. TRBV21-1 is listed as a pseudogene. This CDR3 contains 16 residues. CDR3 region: CASSRRTGRDTGELFF. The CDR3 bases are TGTGCCAGCAGCCGCCGGACAGGGAGGGACACCGGGGAGCTGTTTTTT.

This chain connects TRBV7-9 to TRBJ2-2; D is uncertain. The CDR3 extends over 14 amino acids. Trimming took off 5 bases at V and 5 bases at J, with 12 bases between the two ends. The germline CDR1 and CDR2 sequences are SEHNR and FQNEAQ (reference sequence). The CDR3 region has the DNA TGTGCCAGCAGCCCTGTTTGGGGTACCGGGGAGCTGTTTTTT. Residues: CASSPVWGTGELFF.

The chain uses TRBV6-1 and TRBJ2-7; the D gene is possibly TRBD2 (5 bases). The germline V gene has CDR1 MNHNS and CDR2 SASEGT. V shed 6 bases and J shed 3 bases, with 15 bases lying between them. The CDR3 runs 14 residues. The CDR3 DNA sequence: TGTGCCAGCAGACGAGCGGAACAGAGCTACGAGCAGTACTTC. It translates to CASRRAEQSYEQYF.

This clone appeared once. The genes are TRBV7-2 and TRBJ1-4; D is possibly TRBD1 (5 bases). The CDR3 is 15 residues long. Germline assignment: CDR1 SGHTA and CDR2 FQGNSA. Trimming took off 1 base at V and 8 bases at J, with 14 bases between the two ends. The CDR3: CASSLEPGGAEKLFF. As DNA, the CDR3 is TGTGCCAGCAGCTTAGAGCCTGGAGGGGCCGAAAAACTGTTTTTT.

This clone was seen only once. The CDR3 region has the DNA TGTGCCAGTAGTATGGGATATACAGAGACCCAGTACTTC. Protein product: CASSMGYTETQYF. The chain uses TRBV19 and TRBJ2-5, with D hard to call. V was trimmed by 3 bases and J by 4 bases, leaving 9 bases between them. CDR3 length: 13 residues. The germline V gene has CDR1 LNHDA and CDR2 SQIVND (reference sequence).

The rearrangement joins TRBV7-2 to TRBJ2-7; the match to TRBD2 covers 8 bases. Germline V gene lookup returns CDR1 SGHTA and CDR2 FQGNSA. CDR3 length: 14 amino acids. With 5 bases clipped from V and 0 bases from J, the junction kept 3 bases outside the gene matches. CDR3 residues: CASSQTSDSYEQYF. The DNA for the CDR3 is TGTGCCAGCAGCCAGACTAGCGACTCCTACGAGCAGTACTTC.

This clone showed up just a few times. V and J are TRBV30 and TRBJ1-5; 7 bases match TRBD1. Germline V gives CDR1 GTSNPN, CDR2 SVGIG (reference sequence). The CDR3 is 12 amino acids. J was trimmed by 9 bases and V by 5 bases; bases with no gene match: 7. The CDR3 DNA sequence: TGTGCCTGGCAACAGGGGCCGCCGCCCCAGCATTTT. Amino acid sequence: CAWQQGPPPQHF. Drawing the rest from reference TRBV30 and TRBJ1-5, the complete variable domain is SQTIHQWPATLVQPVGSPLSLECTVEGTSNPNLYWYRQAAGRGLQLLFYSVGIGQISSEVPQNLSASRPQDRQFILSSKKLLLSDSGFYLCAWQQGPPPQHFGDGTRLSIL.

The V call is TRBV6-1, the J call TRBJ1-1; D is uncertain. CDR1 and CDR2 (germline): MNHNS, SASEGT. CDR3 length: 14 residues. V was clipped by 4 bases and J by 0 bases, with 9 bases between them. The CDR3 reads CASSGRNLNTEAFF. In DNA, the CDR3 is TGTGCCAGCAGTGGGAGGAATTTGAACACTGAAGCTTTCTTT.

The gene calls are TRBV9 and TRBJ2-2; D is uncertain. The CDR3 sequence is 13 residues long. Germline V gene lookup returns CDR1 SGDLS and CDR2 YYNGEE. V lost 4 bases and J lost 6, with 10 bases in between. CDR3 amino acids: CASSNRHAGELFF. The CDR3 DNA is TGTGCCAGCAGCAATCGACACGCCGGGGAGCTGTTTTTT.

CDR3 amino acids: CSVEAGWESGNTIYF. DNA for the CDR3: TGCAGCGTTGAAGCCGGATGGGAGTCTGGAAACACCATATATTTT. The J gene is TRBJ1-3, the V gene TRBV29-1; no reliable D call. The germline V gene encodes CDR1 SQVTM and CDR2 ANQGSEA. CDR3 size: 15 residues. The V end lost 1 base, the J end lost 1 base, and 11 bases lay between the germline ends.

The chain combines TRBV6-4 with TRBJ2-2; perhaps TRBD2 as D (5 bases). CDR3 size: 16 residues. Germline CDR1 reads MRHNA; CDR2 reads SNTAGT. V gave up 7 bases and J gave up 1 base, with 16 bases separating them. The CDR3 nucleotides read TGTGCCAGCACCAAAGGGTCCGGGGAGAACACCGGGGAGCTGTTTTTT. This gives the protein CASTKGSGENTGELFF.

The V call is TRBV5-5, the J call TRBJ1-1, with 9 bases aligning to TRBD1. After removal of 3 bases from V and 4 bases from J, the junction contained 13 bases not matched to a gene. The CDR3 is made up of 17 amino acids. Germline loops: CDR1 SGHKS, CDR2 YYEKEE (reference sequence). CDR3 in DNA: TGTGCCAGCAGCTCACTACGGGACAGGGTCGGGGGCACTGAAGCTTTCTTT. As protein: CASSSLRDRVGGTEAFF.

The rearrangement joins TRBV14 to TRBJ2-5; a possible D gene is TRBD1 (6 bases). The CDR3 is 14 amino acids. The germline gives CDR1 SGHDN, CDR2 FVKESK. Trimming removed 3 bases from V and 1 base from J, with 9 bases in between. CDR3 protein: CASSHRGPQETQYF. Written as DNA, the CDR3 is TGTGCCAGCAGCCACAGGGGACCCCAAGAGACCCAGTACTTC. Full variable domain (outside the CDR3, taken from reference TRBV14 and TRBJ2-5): EAGVTQFPSHSVIEKGQTVTLRCDPISGHDNLYWYRRVMGKEIKFLLHFVKESKQDESGMPNNRFLAERTGGTYSTLKVQPAELEDSGVYFCASSHRGPQETQYFGPGTRLLVL.

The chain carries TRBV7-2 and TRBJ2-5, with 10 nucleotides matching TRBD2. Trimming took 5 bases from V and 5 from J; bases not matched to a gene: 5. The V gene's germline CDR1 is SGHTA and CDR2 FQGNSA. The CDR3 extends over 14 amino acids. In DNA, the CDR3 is TGTGCCAGCAGCACTCGGACTAGCGGTGAGACCCAGTACTTC. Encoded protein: CASSTRTSGETQYF. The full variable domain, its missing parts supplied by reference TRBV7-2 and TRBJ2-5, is GAGVSQSPSNKVTEKGKDVELRCDPISGHTALYWYRQSLGQGLEFLIYFQGNSAPDKSGLPSDRFSAERTGGSVSTLTIQRTQQEDSAVYLCASSTRTSGETQYFGPGTRLLVL.

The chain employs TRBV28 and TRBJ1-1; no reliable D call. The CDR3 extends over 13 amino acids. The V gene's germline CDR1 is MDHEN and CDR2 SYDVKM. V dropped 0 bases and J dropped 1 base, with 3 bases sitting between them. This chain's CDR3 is CASSLWKNTEAFF. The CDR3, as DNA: TGTGCCAGCAGTTTATGGAAGAACACTGAAGCTTTCTTT.